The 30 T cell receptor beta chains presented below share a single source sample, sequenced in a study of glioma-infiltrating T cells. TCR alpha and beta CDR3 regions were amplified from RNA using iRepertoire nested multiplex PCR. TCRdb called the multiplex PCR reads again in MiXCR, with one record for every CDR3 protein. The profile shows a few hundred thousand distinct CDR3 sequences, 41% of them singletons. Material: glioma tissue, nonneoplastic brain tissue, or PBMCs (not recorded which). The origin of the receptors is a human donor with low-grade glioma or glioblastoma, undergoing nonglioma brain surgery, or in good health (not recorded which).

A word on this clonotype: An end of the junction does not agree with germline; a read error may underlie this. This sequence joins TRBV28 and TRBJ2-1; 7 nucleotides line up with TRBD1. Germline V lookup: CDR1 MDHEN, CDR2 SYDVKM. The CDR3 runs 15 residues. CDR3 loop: CASSSAGTAGNEQLF. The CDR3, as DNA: TGTGCCAGCAGTTCTGCCGGGACAGCAGGCAATGAGCAGCTCTTC.

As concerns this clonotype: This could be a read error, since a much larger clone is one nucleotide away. This chain's CDR3 is CASIPEGGSSYNEQFF. In nucleotides, the CDR3 is TGTGCCAGCATCCCCGAGGGGGGTAGCTCCTACAATGAGCAGTTCTTC. The rearrangement joins TRBV27 to TRBJ2-1, with D perhaps matching TRBD1 or TRBD2 (6 bases each). The CDR3 sequence is 16 residues long. Trimming stripped 7 bases from V and 0 bases from J, with 16 bases between. Germline CDR1 and CDR2: MNHEY and SMNVEV (reference sequence).

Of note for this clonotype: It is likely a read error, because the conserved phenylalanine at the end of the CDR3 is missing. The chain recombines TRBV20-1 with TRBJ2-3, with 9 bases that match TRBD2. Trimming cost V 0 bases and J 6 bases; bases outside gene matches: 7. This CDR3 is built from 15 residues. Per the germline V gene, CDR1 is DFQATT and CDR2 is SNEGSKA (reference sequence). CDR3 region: CSARDVSGRGDTQYL. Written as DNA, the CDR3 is TGCAGTGCTAGAGACGTTAGCGGGAGAGGTGATACGCAGTATCTT.

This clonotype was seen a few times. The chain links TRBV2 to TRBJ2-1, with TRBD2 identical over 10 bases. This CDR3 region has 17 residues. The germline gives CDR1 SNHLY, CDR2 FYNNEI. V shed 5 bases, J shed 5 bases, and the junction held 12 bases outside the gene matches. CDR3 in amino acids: CASSPWTSGSLNNEQFF. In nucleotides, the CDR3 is TGTGCCAGCAGTCCATGGACTAGCGGCTCTCTTAACAATGAGCAGTTCTTC.

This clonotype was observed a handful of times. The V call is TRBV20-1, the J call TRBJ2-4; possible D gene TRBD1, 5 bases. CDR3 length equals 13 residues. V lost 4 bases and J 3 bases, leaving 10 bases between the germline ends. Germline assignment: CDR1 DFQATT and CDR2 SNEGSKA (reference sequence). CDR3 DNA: TGCAGTGCTACCGGACAAGGCAAAAACATTCAGTACTTC. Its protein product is CSATGQGKNIQYF.

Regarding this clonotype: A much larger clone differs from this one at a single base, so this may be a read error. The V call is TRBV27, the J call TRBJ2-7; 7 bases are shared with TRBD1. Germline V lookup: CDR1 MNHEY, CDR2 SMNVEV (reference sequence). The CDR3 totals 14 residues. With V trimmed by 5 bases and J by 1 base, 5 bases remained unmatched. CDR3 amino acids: CASSERTGSYEQYF. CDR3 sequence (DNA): TGTGCCAGCAGTGAGAGGACAGGATCCTACGAGCAGTACTTC.

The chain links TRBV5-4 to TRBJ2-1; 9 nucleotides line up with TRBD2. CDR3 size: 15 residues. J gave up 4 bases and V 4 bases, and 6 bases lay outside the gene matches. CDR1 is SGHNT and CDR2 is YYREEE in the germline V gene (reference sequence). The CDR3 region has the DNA TGTGCCAGCAGCCGGAATAGCGGGGGTTACAATGAGCAGTTCTTC. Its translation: CASSRNSGGYNEQFF.

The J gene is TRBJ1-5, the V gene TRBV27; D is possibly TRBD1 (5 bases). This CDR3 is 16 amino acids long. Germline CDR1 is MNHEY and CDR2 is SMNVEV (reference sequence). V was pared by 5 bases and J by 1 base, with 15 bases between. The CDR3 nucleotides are TGTGCCAGCAGTGAAAGGGGCCCCCGAAGCAATCAGCCCCAGCATTTT. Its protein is CASSERGPRSNQPQHF.

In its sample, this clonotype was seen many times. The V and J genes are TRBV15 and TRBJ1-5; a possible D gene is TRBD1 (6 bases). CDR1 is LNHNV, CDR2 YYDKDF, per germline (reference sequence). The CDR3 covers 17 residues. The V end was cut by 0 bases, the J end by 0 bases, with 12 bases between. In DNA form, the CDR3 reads TGTGCCACCAGCAGAGATCAGGCAGGGGATAGCAATCAGCCCCAGCATTTT. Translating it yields CATSRDQAGDSNQPQHF.

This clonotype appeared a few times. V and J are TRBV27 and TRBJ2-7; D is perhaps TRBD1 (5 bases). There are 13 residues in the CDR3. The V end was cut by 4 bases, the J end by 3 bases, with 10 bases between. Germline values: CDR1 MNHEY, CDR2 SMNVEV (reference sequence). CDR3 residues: CASSSQADYEQYF. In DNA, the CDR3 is TGTGCCAGCAGTTCACAGGCCGACTACGAGCAGTACTTC.

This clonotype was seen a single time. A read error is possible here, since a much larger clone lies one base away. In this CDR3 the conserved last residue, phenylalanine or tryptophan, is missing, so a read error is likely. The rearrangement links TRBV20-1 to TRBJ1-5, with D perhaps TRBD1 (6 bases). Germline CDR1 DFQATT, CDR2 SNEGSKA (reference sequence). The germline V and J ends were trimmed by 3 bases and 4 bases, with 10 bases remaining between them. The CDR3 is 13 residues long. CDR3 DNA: TGCAGTGCTAGGGACACAGGGAATCAGCCCCAGCATTCT. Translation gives CSARDTGNQPQHS.

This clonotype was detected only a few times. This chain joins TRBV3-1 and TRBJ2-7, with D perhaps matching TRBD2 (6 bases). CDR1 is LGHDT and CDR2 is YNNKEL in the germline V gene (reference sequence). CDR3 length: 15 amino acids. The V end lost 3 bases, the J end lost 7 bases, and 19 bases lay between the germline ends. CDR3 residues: CASSHARGQGGEQYF. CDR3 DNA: TGTGCCAGCAGCCATGCCCGTGGGCAGGGAGGAGAGCAGTACTTC.

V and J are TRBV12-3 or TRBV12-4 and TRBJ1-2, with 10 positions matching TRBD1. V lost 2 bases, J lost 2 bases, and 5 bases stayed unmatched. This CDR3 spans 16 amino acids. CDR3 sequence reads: CASSLPRDRGNYGYTF. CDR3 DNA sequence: TGTGCCAGCAGTTTACCCCGGGACAGGGGAAACTATGGCTACACCTTC.

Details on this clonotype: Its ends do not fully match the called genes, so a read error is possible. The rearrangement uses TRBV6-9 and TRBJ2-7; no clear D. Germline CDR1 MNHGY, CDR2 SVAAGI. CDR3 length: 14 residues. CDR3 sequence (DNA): TGTGCCAGCGGTTACGGGCATGGTACCTACGAGCAGTACTTC. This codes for CASGYGHGTYEQYF.

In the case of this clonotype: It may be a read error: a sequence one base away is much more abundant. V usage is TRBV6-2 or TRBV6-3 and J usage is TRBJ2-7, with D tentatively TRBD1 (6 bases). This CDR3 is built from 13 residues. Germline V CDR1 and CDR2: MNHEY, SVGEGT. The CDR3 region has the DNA TGTGCCAGCAGTTTCGCGGACAGAAGCGAGCACTACTTC. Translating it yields CASSFADRSEHYF.

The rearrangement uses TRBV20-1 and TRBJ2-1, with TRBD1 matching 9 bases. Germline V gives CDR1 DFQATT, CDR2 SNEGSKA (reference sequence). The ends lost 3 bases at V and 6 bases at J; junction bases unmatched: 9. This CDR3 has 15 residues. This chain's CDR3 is CSARTGQGVVNEQFF. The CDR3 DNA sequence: TGCAGTGCTAGGACGGGACAGGGAGTGGTCAATGAGCAGTTCTTC.

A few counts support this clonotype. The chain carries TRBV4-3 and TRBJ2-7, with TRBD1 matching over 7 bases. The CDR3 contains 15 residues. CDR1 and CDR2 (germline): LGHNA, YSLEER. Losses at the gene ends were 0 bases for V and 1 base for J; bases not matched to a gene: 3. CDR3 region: CASSQEDRESYEQYF. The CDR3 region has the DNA TGCGCCAGCAGCCAAGAAGACAGGGAGTCCTACGAGCAGTACTTC.

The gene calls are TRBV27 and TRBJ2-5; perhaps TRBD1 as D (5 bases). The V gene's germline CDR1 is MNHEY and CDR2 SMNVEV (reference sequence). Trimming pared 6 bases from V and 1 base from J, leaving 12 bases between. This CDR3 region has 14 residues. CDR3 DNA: TGTGCCAGCAGAAACCAGGGTTTCCAAGAGACCCAGTACTTC. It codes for CASRNQGFQETQYF.

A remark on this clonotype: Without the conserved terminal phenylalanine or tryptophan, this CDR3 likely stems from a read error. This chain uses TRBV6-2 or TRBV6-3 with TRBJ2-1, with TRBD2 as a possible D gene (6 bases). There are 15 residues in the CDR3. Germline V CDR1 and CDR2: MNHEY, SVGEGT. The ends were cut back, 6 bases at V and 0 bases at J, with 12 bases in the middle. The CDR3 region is CASRPTRSSYNEQFL. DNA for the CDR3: TGTGCCAGCAGGCCGACTAGGAGCTCCTACAATGAGCAGTTCCTC.

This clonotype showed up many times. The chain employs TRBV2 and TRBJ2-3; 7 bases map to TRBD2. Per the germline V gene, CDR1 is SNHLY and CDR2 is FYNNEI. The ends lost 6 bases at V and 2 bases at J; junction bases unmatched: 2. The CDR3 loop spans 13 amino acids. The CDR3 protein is CASSGDYTDTQYF. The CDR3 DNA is TGTGCCAGCAGCGGGGACTACACAGATACGCAGTATTTT. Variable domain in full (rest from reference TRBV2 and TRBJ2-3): EPEVTQTPSHQVTQMGQEVILRCVPISNHLYFYWYRQILGQKVEFLVSFYNNEISEKSEIFDDQFSVERPDGSNFTLKIRSTKLEDSAMYFCASSGDYTDTQYFGPGTRLTVL.

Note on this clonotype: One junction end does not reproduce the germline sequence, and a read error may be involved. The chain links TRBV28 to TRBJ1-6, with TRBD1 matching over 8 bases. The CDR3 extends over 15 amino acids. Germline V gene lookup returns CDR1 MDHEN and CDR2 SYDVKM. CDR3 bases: TGTGCCAGCAGGACGCTAACAGGGGGTTACTCACCCCTCCGCTTT. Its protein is CASRTLTGGYSPLRF.

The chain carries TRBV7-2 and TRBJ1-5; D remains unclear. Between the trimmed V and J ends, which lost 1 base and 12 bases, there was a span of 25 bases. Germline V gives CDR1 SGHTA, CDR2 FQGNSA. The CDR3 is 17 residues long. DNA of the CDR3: TGTGCCAGCAGCTTAGGGAGCGGCAATTCAGAGAATCATCTCCAGCATTTT. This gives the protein CASSLGSGNSENHLQHF.

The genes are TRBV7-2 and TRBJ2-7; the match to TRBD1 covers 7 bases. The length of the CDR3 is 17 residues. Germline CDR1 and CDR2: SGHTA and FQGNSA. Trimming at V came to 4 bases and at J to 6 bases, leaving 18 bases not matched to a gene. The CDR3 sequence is CASSSQRQGGQRSEQYF. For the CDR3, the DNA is TGTGCCAGCAGCTCCCAGCGACAGGGTGGTCAGCGTAGCGAGCAGTACTTC.

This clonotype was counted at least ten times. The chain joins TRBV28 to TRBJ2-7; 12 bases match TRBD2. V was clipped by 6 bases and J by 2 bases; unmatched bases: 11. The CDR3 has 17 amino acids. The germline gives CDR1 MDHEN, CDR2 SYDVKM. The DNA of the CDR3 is TGTGCCAGCAGCACCTCGAGCGCTAGCGGGAGGGCCTACGAGCAGTACTTC. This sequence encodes CASSTSSASGRAYEQYF.

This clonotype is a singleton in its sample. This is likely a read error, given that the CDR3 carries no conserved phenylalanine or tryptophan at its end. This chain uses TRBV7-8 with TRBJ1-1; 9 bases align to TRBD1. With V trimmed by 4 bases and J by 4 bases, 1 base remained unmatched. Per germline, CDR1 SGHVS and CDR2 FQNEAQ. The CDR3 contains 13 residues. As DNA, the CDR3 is TGTGCCAGCAGCTCGGACAGGGGCACTGAAGCTTTCTCT. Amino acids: CASSSDRGTEAFS.

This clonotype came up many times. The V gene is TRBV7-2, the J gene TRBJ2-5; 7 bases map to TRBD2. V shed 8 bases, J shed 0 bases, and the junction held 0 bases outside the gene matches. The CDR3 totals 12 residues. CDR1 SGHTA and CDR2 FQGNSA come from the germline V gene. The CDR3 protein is CASRGDQETQYF. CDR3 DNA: TGTGCCAGCCGGGGGGACCAAGAGACCCAGTACTTC. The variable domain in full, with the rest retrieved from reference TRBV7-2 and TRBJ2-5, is GAGVSQSPSNKVTEKGKDVELRCDPISGHTALYWYRQSLGQGLEFLIYFQGNSAPDKSGLPSDRFSAERTGGSVSTLTIQRTQQEDSAVYLCASRGDQETQYFGPGTRLLVL.

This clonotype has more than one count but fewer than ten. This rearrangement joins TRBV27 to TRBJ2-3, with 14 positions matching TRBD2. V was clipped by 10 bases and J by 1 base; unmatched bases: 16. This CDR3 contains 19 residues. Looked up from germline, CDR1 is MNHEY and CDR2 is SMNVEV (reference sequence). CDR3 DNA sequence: TGTGCCATCCCACCGCCGAGACTAGCGGGAGGGCCGGGCACAGATACGCAGTATTTT. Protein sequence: CAIPPPRLAGGPGTDTQYF.

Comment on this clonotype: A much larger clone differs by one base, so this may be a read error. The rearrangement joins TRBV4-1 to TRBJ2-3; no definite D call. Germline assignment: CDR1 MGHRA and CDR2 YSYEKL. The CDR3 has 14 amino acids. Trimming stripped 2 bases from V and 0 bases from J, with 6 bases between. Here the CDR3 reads CASSQQESTDTQYF. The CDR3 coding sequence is TGCGCCAGCAGCCAACAGGAAAGCACAGATACGCAGTATTTT.

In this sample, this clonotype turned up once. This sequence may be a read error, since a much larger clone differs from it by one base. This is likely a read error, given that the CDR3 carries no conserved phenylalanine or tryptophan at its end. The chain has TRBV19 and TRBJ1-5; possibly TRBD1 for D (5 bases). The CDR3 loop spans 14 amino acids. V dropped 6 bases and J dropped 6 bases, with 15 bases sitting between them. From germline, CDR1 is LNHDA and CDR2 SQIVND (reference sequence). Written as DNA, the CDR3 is TGTGCCAGTAGAATGAGGGGTGAAGGTCAGCCCCAGCATTCT. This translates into CASRMRGEGQPQHS.

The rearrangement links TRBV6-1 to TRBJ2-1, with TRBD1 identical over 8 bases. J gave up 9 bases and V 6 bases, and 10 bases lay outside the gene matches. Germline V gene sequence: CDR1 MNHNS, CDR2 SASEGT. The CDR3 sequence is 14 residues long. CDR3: CASSDAQGACEQFF. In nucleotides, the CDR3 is TGTGCCAGCAGCGACGCGCAGGGGGCGTGTGAGCAGTTCTTC.